In this sample, the clone carrying this T cell receptor beta chain turned up many times. What it binds is not known. The record originates from a study of T cells in Graves' hyperthyroidism and ophthalmopathy. Points from the study as a whole: Blood also carried most thyroid clonotypes expanded above 0.001.

The investigators amplified TCR beta CDR3 regions from RNA transcripts. HTBI primers were employed in a first-round RT-PCR of the TCR CDR3. TCRdb re-derived calls from the multiplex PCR reads in MiXCR, one entry per CDR3 protein. The top ten hold around two fifths of the sample, which has roughly 200,000 distinct CDR3 sequences, around 17% seen once. If no ophthalmopathy progression occurred within 18 months, Graves' hyperthyroidism was stable. Newly diagnosed patients aged 18 to 65 had hyperthyroidism of under 2 months' duration. V shed 0 bases, J shed 10 bases, and the junction held 11 bases outside the gene matches. CDR3 size: 16 residues. Germline loops: CDR1 ENHRY, CDR2 SYGVKD.

The TCR comes from a man aged 40-55 years with Graves' hyperthyroidism. Sequenced material: blood. The V and J genes are TRBV10-3 and TRBJ2-3; 9 nucleotides agree with TRBD2. The DNA for the CDR3 is TGTGCCATCAGTGAGTCGGGACTAGCTGGCGGGCCAGCGCAGTATTTT. It is translated as CAISESGLAGGPAQYF.